Shown below are 28 T cell receptor beta chains from a single sample sequenced in a study of T cell responses to AZD1222 COVID-19 vaccine. Data came from immunoSEQ multiplex PCR; TCRdb stores just in-frame clones and leaves some out. The data show about 82,000 clones, 80% to 90% seen once. This material consisted of peripheral blood, taken 28 days after the second AZD1222 dose. These receptors were taken from an adult who received the AZD1222 COVID-19 vaccine.

J is TRBJ2-1 and V is TRBV15; TRBD1 aligns across 7 bases. Germline V lookup: CDR1 LNHNV, CDR2 YYDKDF (reference sequence). The CDR3 extends over 14 amino acids. V shed 5 bases, J shed 8 bases, and the junction held 9 bases outside the gene matches. The CDR3 DNA is TGTGCCACCAGCCCTTTTTTACAGGGGTATGAGCAGTTCTTC. Its protein product is CATSPFLQGYEQFF.

The chain carries TRBV4-1 and TRBJ1-4, with no clear D. V lost 0 bases, J lost 0 bases, and 8 bases lay in between. Germline V gene lookup returns CDR1 MGHRA and CDR2 YSYEKL. The CDR3 is 16 residues long. CDR3 region: CASSQDNGATNEKLFF. In nucleotides, the CDR3 is TGCGCCAGCAGCCAAGATAACGGAGCAACTAATGAAAAACTGTTTTTT.

The CDR3 sequence is CASSYSRASEKLFF. CDR3 nucleotides: TGTGCCAGCAGTTACTCCAGGGCAAGCGAAAAACTGTTTTTT. The chain employs TRBV6-5 and TRBJ1-4, with D maybe TRBD1 (5 bases). This CDR3 is 14 amino acids long. The germline V gene has CDR1 MNHEY and CDR2 SVGAGI. The V and J ends lost 0 bases and 8 bases respectively, with 10 bases between them.

The V gene is TRBV4-1, the J gene TRBJ2-7; the D is unclear. Looked up from germline, CDR1 is MGHRA and CDR2 is YSYEKL. The CDR3 runs to 15 residues. V was clipped by 0 bases and J by 0 bases, with 9 bases between them. The CDR3 sequence: CASSQEWTSSYEQYF. The CDR3 DNA is TGCGCCAGCAGCCAAGAATGGACCAGCTCCTACGAGCAGTACTTC.

The CDR3 DNA sequence: TGTGCCAGCAGCCAAACAGGGGGCACAAACATTCAGTACTTC. Its protein is CASSQTGGTNIQYF. The chain is built from TRBV7-2 and TRBJ2-4; TRBD1 aligns across 9 bases. The germline gives CDR1 SGHTA, CDR2 FQGNSA. Trimming took 5 bases from V and 6 from J; bases not matched to a gene: 5. This CDR3 has 14 residues.

The V call is TRBV9, the J call TRBJ1-5; TRBD1 agrees at 7 bases. The V segment lost 7 bases and the J segment 5 bases; nucleotides outside the gene matches: 6. Germline V gives CDR1 SGDLS, CDR2 YYNGEE. The CDR3 is 13 amino acids. The CDR3 nucleotides read TGTGCCAGCTCCAGGGGGGACTATCAGCCCCAGCATTTT. This codes for CASSRGDYQPQHF.

CDR3 sequence (DNA): TGTGCCAGCAGCCCGAAACAAGGGGTCGGGGAAAAACTGTTTTTT. It encodes CASSPKQGVGEKLFF. The genes are TRBV5-4 and TRBJ1-4, with a tentative D call TRBD1 (5 bases). This CDR3 has 15 amino acids. Between the trimmed V and J ends, which lost 4 bases and 8 bases, there was a span of 18 bases. Germline CDR1 reads SGHNT; CDR2 reads YYREEE (reference sequence).

The V gene is TRBV15, the J gene TRBJ1-4; no clear D gene. Trimming took off 0 bases at V and 0 bases at J, with 8 bases between the two ends. Germline loops: CDR1 LNHNV, CDR2 YYDKDF (reference sequence). The CDR3 totals 16 residues. The CDR3 loop reads CATSRDLPTTNEKLFF. CDR3 coding DNA: TGTGCCACCAGCAGAGATCTACCTACAACTAATGAAAAACTGTTTTTT.

This clone was picked up one time. DNA for the CDR3: TGTGCCAGCAGTTACTTACAGGGAGAGGCCGGGGAGCTGTTTTTT. Amino acid sequence: CASSYLQGEAGELFF. The J gene is TRBJ2-2, the V gene TRBV6-2 or TRBV6-3, with a possible D match to TRBD1 (6 bases). The CDR3 totals 15 residues. The germline gives CDR1 MNHEY, CDR2 SVGEGT. The ends were cut back, 1 base at V and 6 bases at J, with 12 bases in the middle.

Only a few counts were recorded for this clone. At the DNA level, this CDR3 is encoded by other sequences in the same sample as well. The rearrangement uses TRBV7-3 and TRBJ2-5, with D perhaps being TRBD1 or TRBD2 (5 bases each). CDR3 length: 13 residues. Germline V gives CDR1 SGHTA, CDR2 FQGTGA. V shed 3 bases and J shed 4 bases, with 9 bases lying between them. The CDR3: CASSFTGGETQYF. The CDR3 DNA is TGTGCCAGCAGCTTTACAGGAGGAGAGACCCAGTACTTC.

V gene TRBV5-5 combines with J gene TRBJ2-1; 8 nucleotides agree with TRBD1. CDR3 length: 18 amino acids. Germline CDR1 is SGHKS and CDR2 is YYEKEE (reference sequence). J lost 8 bases, V lost 0 bases, and 16 bases had no gene match. The CDR3 DNA follows: TGTGCCAGCAGCTTGGCCATGAGTTGGACAGGGTATATCGATGAGCAGTTCTTC. Translation: CASSLAMSWTGYIDEQFF.

The rearrangement uses TRBV18 and TRBJ1-6, with 8 nucleotides matching TRBD1. The ends lost 3 bases at V and 7 bases at J; junction bases unmatched: 5. The CDR3 extends over 15 amino acids. Germline V gene lookup returns CDR1 KGHSH and CDR2 LQKENI. The CDR3 region has the DNA TGTGCCAGCTCACCGGACAGGGTTCGGAATTCACCCCTCCACTTT. The encoded protein is CASSPDRVRNSPLHF.

This clone was detected a few times. The genes are TRBV6-5 and TRBJ2-3; a possible D gene is TRBD2 (6 bases). The CDR3 has 15 residues. V lost 2 bases and J 4 bases, leaving 13 bases between the germline ends. CDR1 and CDR2 (germline): MNHEY, SVGAGI. The CDR3 nucleotides read TGTGCCAGCAGTTACCAGCTCACGGGGGCAGATACGCAGTATTTT. Protein sequence: CASSYQLTGADTQYF.

This chain joins TRBV10-3 and TRBJ2-7, with D hard to call. CDR1 is ENHRY and CDR2 is SYGVKD in the germline V gene. CDR3 length: 13 residues. Deletions cut 7 bases from V and 0 bases from J, with 10 bases between. The CDR3 nucleotides are TGTGCCATCAAGCCGAGCCTCTCCTACGAGCAGTACTTC. The encoded protein is CAIKPSLSYEQYF.

This chain uses TRBV13 with TRBJ1-1; the D is unclear. Germline assignment: CDR1 PRHDT and CDR2 FYEKMQ (reference sequence). The CDR3 extends over 13 amino acids. V lost 4 bases to trimming and J lost 6 bases, with 12 bases between them. The CDR3 loop is CASSSRRSAEAFF. DNA of the CDR3: TGTGCCAGCAGCTCAAGGAGGAGTGCTGAAGCTTTCTTT.

The chain is built from TRBV7-2 and TRBJ2-5, with 9 bases aligning to TRBD2. The V gene end was trimmed by 5 bases and the J gene end by 7 bases; junction bases not matched to a gene: 11. CDR3 length equals 15 residues. The germline CDR1 and CDR2 sequences are SGHTA and FQGNSA. The DNA for the CDR3 is TGTGCCAGCAGCCCACAGCGCGGGGGGGACGGGACCCAGTACTTC. Translated: CASSPQRGGDGTQYF.

V gene TRBV7-2 combines with J gene TRBJ1-1; D not certain. V was cut by 4 bases and J by 7 bases, with 13 bases left in between. The V gene's germline CDR1 is SGHTA and CDR2 FQGNSA. This CDR3 is built from 13 residues. CDR3 in DNA: TGTGCCAGCAGCTCTAACGGACGGCTTGAAGCTTTCTTT. Protein: CASSSNGRLEAFF.

V and J are TRBV9 and TRBJ1-2; 11 positions match TRBD1. Per germline, CDR1 SGDLS and CDR2 YYNGEE. V lost 4 bases, J lost 7 bases, and 6 bases stayed unmatched. The CDR3 sequence is 14 residues long. The CDR3 reads CASSPGQGVVGYTF. The CDR3 region has the DNA TGTGCCAGCAGCCCGGGACAGGGGGTTGTTGGCTACACCTTC.

The chain couples TRBV7-3 to TRBJ1-2, with TRBD1 matching 7 bases. The CDR3 extends over 15 amino acids. With V trimmed by 5 bases and J by 3 bases, 9 bases remained unmatched. The germline V gene encodes CDR1 SGHTA and CDR2 FQGTGA. CDR3 in DNA: TGTGCCAGCAGCCCAAATACCGGGACAGACTATGGCTACACCTTC. This codes for CASSPNTGTDYGYTF.

The chain combines TRBV13 with TRBJ2-4, with 13 bases that match TRBD2. With 2 bases clipped from V and 2 bases from J, the junction kept 9 bases outside the gene matches. Germline V gives CDR1 PRHDT, CDR2 FYEKMQ (reference sequence). The CDR3 extends over 19 amino acids. CDR3 sequence (DNA): TGTGCCAGCAGCTTATGGACTAGCGGGGGATCTAAAACCAAAAACATTCAGTACTTC. Translated: CASSLWTSGGSKTKNIQYF.

This clone was seen once. The CDR3 nucleotides read TGTGCCAGCGGGGGACAGGAGGCCAACGAGCAGTACTTC. Its translation is CASGGQEANEQYF. This chain connects TRBV28 to TRBJ2-7; 8 bases are a match to TRBD1. The germline V gene has CDR1 MDHEN and CDR2 SYDVKM. This CDR3 is built from 13 residues. The V segment lost 8 bases and the J segment 5 bases; nucleotides outside the gene matches: 8.

In this sample, this clone turned up a few times. The rearrangement uses TRBV7-9 and TRBJ2-2, with D possibly matching TRBD1 (6 bases). The CDR3 consists of 14 residues. V lost 4 bases and J 3 bases, leaving 9 bases between the germline ends. Germline V CDR1 and CDR2: SEHNR, FQNEAQ (reference sequence). The chain's CDR3 is CASSWDTYTGELFF. In nucleotides, the CDR3 is TGTGCCAGCAGCTGGGACACCTACACCGGGGAGCTGTTTTTT.

This clone was counted once. In nucleotides, the CDR3 is TGTGCCAGTAGTATTTTGGGGGCTAGTGGCTACACCTTC. It encodes CASSILGASGYTF. The chain recombines TRBV19 with TRBJ1-2; possible D gene TRBD1, 6 bases. This CDR3 is 13 amino acids long. V gave up 3 bases and J gave up 7 bases, with 12 bases separating them. CDR1 is LNHDA, CDR2 SQIVND, per germline (reference sequence).

The genes are TRBV3-1 (or the pseudogene TRBV3-2) and TRBJ1-5, with TRBD1 matching 9 bases. The CDR3 consists of 17 residues. Germline V gives CDR1 LGHDT, CDR2 YNNKEL (reference sequence). V shed 3 bases, J shed 7 bases, and the junction held 13 bases outside the gene matches. The CDR3 is CASSQGPHRGLGQPQHF. As DNA, the CDR3 is TGTGCCAGCAGCCAGGGCCCACACAGGGGGCTTGGGCAGCCCCAGCATTTT.

The chain couples TRBV15 to TRBJ2-6, with 7 bases that match TRBD1. The CDR3 has 15 residues. With V trimmed by 3 bases and J by 3 bases, 2 bases remained unmatched. Germline CDR1 is LNHNV and CDR2 is YYDKDF (reference sequence). CDR3 protein: CATSSNRGGANVLTF. CDR3 in DNA: TGTGCCACCAGCAGCAACAGGGGTGGGGCCAACGTCCTGACTTTC. Looking up the rest from reference TRBV15 and TRBJ2-6 gives the full variable domain: DAMVIQNPRYQVTQFGKPVTLSCSQTLNHNVMYWYQQKSSQAPKLLFHYYDKDFNNEADTPDNFQSRRPNTSFCFLDIRSPGLGDTAMYLCATSSNRGGANVLTFGAGSRLTVL.

The chain uses TRBV10-3 and TRBJ2-7, with 9 bases matching TRBD1. Germline trimming cut 6 bases from V and 6 bases from J; bases unmatched to any gene: 9. This CDR3 is built from 14 residues. The germline gives CDR1 ENHRY, CDR2 SYGVKD. CDR3 nucleotides: TGTGCCATCAGCTTCCGGGACAGGGATTCCGAGCAGTACTTC. Its translation: CAISFRDRDSEQYF.

V and J are TRBV2 and TRBJ2-7, with a possible D match to TRBD1 (6 bases). The CDR3 is made up of 15 amino acids. From germline, CDR1 is SNHLY and CDR2 FYNNEI. V lost 3 bases, J lost 3 bases, and 15 bases lay in between. CDR3 sequence (DNA): TGTGCCAGCAGTGAGCCCAGGGGTCTGGACTACGAGCAGTACTTC. Amino acids: CASSEPRGLDYEQYF.

The chain links TRBV2 to TRBJ2-5, with D perhaps matching TRBD2 (5 bases). CDR1 and CDR2 (germline): SNHLY, FYNNEI. V gave up 6 bases and J gave up 2 bases, with 19 bases separating them. The CDR3 length is 16 residues. CDR3 protein: CASSPGRTRPQETQYF. The DNA of the CDR3 is TGTGCCAGCAGCCCCGGGCGGACTCGGCCTCAAGAGACCCAGTACTTC.